This TCR beta chain appears in the sequencing data of a study of post-analysis software for immune sequencing data. The overall study: Secondary progressive, relapsing-remitting and progressive-relapsing multiple sclerosis were among the included disease courses. Study-wide points: Roughly five TRBV segments were more frequent in patients than controls; TRBV5-6, TRBV5-1 and TRBV20-1 belonged to this group. The F measure placed samples prepared in the same batch into strongly shared clusters. Normalized Chao1 diversity was significantly lower in multiple sclerosis patients than in controls.

CDR3 size: 14 residues. The germline V gene has CDR1 DFQATT and CDR2 SNEGSKA (reference sequence). V lost 2 bases, J lost 4 bases, and 15 bases lay in between. Unique-molecular-identifier-tagged TCR beta cDNA libraries were used. Input populations of 1 to 10 million T cells gave rise to around 500,000 cDNA molecules. TCRdb re-derived calls from the PCR reads in MiXCR, one entry per CDR3 protein. The sample includes approximately 660,000 distinct CDR3 sequences, 55% to 60% of them seen just once. A note on this clonotype: The antigen is undetermined.

The V gene is TRBV20-1, the J gene TRBJ2-7, with D maybe TRBD2 (6 bases). The origin of this receptor is a girl aged 2-10 years with multiple sclerosis. The sequenced material came from blood. The CDR3 DNA is TGCAGTGCTAGAAAGGGTGGAGGGATGTACGAGCAGTACTTC. Encoded protein: CSARKGGGMYEQYF.